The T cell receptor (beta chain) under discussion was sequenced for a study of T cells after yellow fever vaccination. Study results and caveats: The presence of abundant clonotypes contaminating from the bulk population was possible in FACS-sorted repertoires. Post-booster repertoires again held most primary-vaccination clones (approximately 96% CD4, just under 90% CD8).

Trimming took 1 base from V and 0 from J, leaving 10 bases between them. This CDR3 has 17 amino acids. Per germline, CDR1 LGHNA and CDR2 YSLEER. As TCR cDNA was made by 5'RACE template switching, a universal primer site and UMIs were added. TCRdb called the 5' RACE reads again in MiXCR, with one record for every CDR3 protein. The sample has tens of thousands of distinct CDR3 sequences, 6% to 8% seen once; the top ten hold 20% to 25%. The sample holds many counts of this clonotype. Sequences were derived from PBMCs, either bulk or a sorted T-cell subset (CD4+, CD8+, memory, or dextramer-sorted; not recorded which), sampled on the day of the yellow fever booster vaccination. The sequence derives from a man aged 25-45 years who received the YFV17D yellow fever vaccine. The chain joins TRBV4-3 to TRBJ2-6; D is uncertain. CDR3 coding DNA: TGCGCCAGCAGCCAAGGCCCAACCCCCTCTGGGGCCAACGTCCTGACTTTC. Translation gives CASSQGPTPSGANVLTF.